This TCR beta chain was recovered during a study of CD8 T cells in Susac syndrome. With regard to this clonotype: What it recognizes is unknown.

J lost 4 bases, V lost 4 bases, and 12 bases had no gene match. CDR3 length: 16 residues. Germline CDR1 reads MNHEY; CDR2 reads SMNVEV (reference sequence). TCR beta from blood CD8+ and CD4+ T cells was sequenced. Negative isolation yielded CD8+ and CD4+ T cells; FACS enriched TEMRA cells. Study results and limitations: The CD4+ T cell repertoires, which came from Susac syndrome patients, showed no sign of clonal expansion.

RNA amounts of roughly 0.45 to 1 ug underwent reverse transcription with random hexamers. Amplification of TCR beta CDR3 spanned 54 Vbeta and 13 Jbeta via immunoSEQ multiplex PCR. TCRdb ran MiXCR on the immunoSEQ multiplex PCR reads and lists one entry per CDR3 protein. Altogether 120,000 to 150,000 distinct CDR3 sequences are present, approximately 96% being singletons, with the ten largest covering about 0.08%. The sample comprised CD4+ T cells from PBMCs. This clonotype was sampled from a human donor with Susac syndrome. J is TRBJ2-5 and V is TRBV27; 7 nucleotides align to TRBD2. The CDR3 coding sequence is TGTGCCAGCAGTTCCTCACTAGCGAGCCGATCAGAGACCCAGTACTTC. This translates into CASSSSLASRSETQYF.